One and the same sample provided the 30 T cell receptor beta chains below, sequenced in a study of CD8 T cells in ankylosing spondylitis. Overall study findings and caveats: Seven to nine highly homologous variants formed a TCR beta motif that appeared characteristic of ankylosing spondylitis blood.

MiXCR was run by TCRdb on the 5' RACE reads, yielding one entry per CDR3 protein. This sample carries 800,000 to 900,000 distinct CDR3 sequences, about 11% of them seen once, and the ten largest clones take 0.51%. Their specific antigens are unknown. The sequenced sample consisted of blood, either unsorted or a sorted T cell fraction (not recorded which). These receptors were taken from a male donor with ankylosing spondylitis.

In this sample, this clonotype turned up many times. The chain links TRBV20-1 to TRBJ2-3; unclear D gene. The germline V gene encodes CDR1 DFQATT and CDR2 SNEGSKA (reference sequence). The CDR3 extends over 15 amino acids. V lost 6 bases and J 7 bases, leaving 23 bases between the germline ends. The CDR3 here is CSAISLRADPNTQYF. The CDR3 DNA follows: TGCAGTGCCATCTCTCTTCGGGCCGATCCAAATACGCAGTATTTT.

This clonotype was recorded many times. The chain has TRBV29-1 and TRBJ1-4; D not resolved. This CDR3 contains 11 residues. Germline lookup yields CDR1 SQVTM and CDR2 ANQGSEA. V lost 7 bases and J lost 6, with 9 bases in between. DNA of the CDR3: TGCAGCGCCCTCGATTATGAAAAACTGTTTTTT. Residues: CSALDYEKLFF.

This clonotype was counted between two and nine times. At one boundary the junction diverges from the germline segment, which might be a read error. The rearrangement joins TRBV29-1 to TRBJ2-6; D unresolved. The CDR3 extends over 15 amino acids. The germline V gene encodes CDR1 SQVTM and CDR2 ANQGSEA. CDR3 bases: TGCAGCGCTGAAGGTTCGAGCTCTGGGGCCAACGTCCTGACTTTC. Amino acids: CSAEGSSSGANVLTF.

This chain links TRBV19 with TRBJ2-7, with 9 bases lining up with TRBD2. Trimming removed 3 bases from V and 0 bases from J; junction bases left unmatched: 6. This CDR3 region has 16 residues. Germline-derived CDR1 and CDR2 are LNHDA and SQIVND (reference sequence). The CDR3 reads CASSMSPSGDSYEQYF. The CDR3 DNA follows: TGTGCCAGTAGTATGAGTCCTAGCGGGGACTCCTACGAGCAGTACTTC.

This clonotype was seen at least ten times. The rearrangement links TRBV2 to TRBJ2-3; 12 bases are a match to TRBD2. Trimming took 6 bases from V and 7 from J; bases not matched to a gene: 14. CDR1 and CDR2 from the germline V gene are SNHLY and FYNNEI. The CDR3 loop spans 17 amino acids. This CDR3 reads CASRSGLAGLRVYTQYF. CDR3 DNA sequence: TGTGCCAGCAGGTCGGGACTAGCGGGTTTACGAGTATATACGCAGTATTTT. The entire variable domain, with the rest obtained from reference TRBV2 and TRBJ2-3, is as follows: EPEVTQTPSHQVTQMGQEVILRCVPISNHLYFYWYRQILGQKVEFLVSFYNNEISEKSEIFDDQFSVERPDGSNFTLKIRSTKLEDSAMYFCASRSGLAGLRVYTQYFGPGTRLTVL.

The table lists this clonotype with many counts. V is TRBV20-1 and J is TRBJ2-5; 10 bases agree with TRBD2. J was trimmed by 5 bases and V by 0 bases; bases with no gene match: 6. This CDR3 region has 15 residues. The germline V gene encodes CDR1 DFQATT and CDR2 SNEGSKA (reference sequence). Here the CDR3 DNA reads TGCAGTGCTAGAGAGAAGCGGGGGGGCGATGAGACCCAGTACTTC. Translation gives CSAREKRGGDETQYF.

This clonotype turned up a few times. Here the CDR3 reads CASSLQGRNRNTEAFF. The DNA for the CDR3 is TGTGCCAGCAGCTTACAGGGGCGAAATAGGAACACTGAAGCTTTCTTT. The chain has TRBV13 and TRBJ1-1, with a weak D call TRBD1 (6 bases). Germline lookup yields CDR1 PRHDT and CDR2 FYEKMQ (reference sequence). V dropped 2 bases and J dropped 1 base, with 14 bases sitting between them. CDR3 length equals 16 residues. Supplemented by reference TRBV13 and TRBJ1-1, the full variable domain reads AAGVIQSPRHLIKEKRETATLKCYPIPRHDTVYWYQQGPGQDPQFLISFYEKMQSDKGSIPDRFSAQQFSDYHSELNMSSLELGDSALYFCASSLQGRNRNTEAFFGQGTRLTVV.

The chain couples TRBV5-1 to TRBJ2-3; TRBD2 aligns across 12 bases. CDR3 length: 15 residues. Germline V gene lookup returns CDR1 SGHRS and CDR2 YFSETQ. V shed 5 bases, J shed 6 bases, and the junction held 7 bases outside the gene matches. CDR3 bases: TGCGCCAGCAGGGGGACTAGCGGGCCCATTGATACGCAGTATTTT. The encoded protein is CASRGTSGPIDTQYF.

Of note for this clonotype: One end of the junction varies from germline; a read error may be responsible. The chain is built from TRBV28 and TRBJ2-1, with 11 bases fitting TRBD2. CDR3 length: 13 residues. Germline values: CDR1 MDHEN, CDR2 SYDVKM. The chain's CDR3 is CASSLGTSGSLVF. The CDR3 DNA reads as TGTGCCAGCAGTTTGGGGACTAGCGGATCTCTTGTCTTC.

This clonotype was detected many times. J is TRBJ2-1 and V is TRBV6-1; possibly TRBD1 or TRBD2 for D (5 bases each). V lost 6 bases to trimming and J lost 4 bases, with 13 bases between them. This CDR3 is built from 14 residues. Germline CDR1 is MNHNS and CDR2 is SASEGT. CDR3: CASSRGLSYNEQFF. The DNA for the CDR3 is TGTGCCAGCAGCCGGGGCTTGTCGTACAATGAGCAGTTCTTC.

In this sample, this clonotype turned up many times. V and J are TRBV12-3 or TRBV12-4 and TRBJ2-4, with D perhaps TRBD1 (7 bases). The CDR3 has 13 residues. V dropped 6 bases and J dropped 6 bases, with 12 bases sitting between them. CDR3 in DNA: TGTGCCAGCAGGCACAGGGGAGGAAACATTCAGTACTTC. This sequence encodes CASRHRGGNIQYF.

This clonotype was counted only a few times. The rearrangement uses TRBV5-1 and TRBJ2-3; maybe TRBD2 (6 bases). Between the trimmed V and J ends, which lost 0 bases and 5 bases, there was a span of 10 bases. Germline CDR1 is SGHRS and CDR2 is YFSETQ. The CDR3 extends over 14 amino acids. The CDR3 protein is CASSLERVGDTQYF. As DNA, the CDR3 is TGCGCCAGCAGCTTGGAGCGGGTGGGAGATACGCAGTATTTT.

The J gene is TRBJ2-3, the V gene TRBV7-9, with a possible D match to TRBD1 (5 bases). Looked up from germline, CDR1 is SEHNR and CDR2 is FQNEAQ (reference sequence). This CDR3 has 13 residues. The ends were cut back, 1 base at V and 7 bases at J, with 9 bases in the middle. CDR3 coding DNA: TGTGCCAGCAGCTTAGAAGGGGTAAATACGCAGTATTTT. Its translation: CASSLEGVNTQYF. Full variable domain (remainder filled in from reference TRBV7-9 and TRBJ2-3): DTGVSQNPRHKITKRGQNVTFRCDPISEHNRLYWYRQTLGQGPEFLTYFQNEAQLEKSRLLSDRFSAERPKGSFSTLEIQRTEQGDSAMYLCASSLEGVNTQYFGPGTRLTVL.

This clonotype has only a few counts. This rearrangement joins TRBV2 to TRBJ2-1; no firm D call. The ends were cut back, 4 bases at V and 4 bases at J, with 8 bases in the middle. Germline V CDR1 and CDR2: SNHLY, FYNNEI. The CDR3 has 13 residues. CDR3: CASSVTFYNEQFF. The CDR3 region has the DNA TGTGCCAGCAGTGTAACTTTTTACAATGAGCAGTTCTTC.

This chain connects TRBV24-1 to TRBJ2-2; the match to TRBD2 covers 14 bases. The CDR3 is 17 residues long. The germline V gene has CDR1 KGHDR and CDR2 SFDVKD. The ends lost 4 bases at V and 3 bases at J; junction bases unmatched: 3. CDR3 sequence: CATSDGTSGGDTGELFF. In DNA form, the CDR3 reads TGTGCCACCAGTGACGGGACTAGCGGGGGTGACACCGGGGAGCTGTTTTTT.

In this sample, this clonotype turned up a few times. This chain links TRBV4-3 with TRBJ1-3; D is ambiguous. CDR3 length: 15 residues. V gave up 3 bases and J gave up 0 bases, with 9 bases separating them. CDR1 is LGHNA and CDR2 is YSLEER in the germline V gene. This chain's CDR3 is CASSHLSGSGNTIYF. The CDR3 bases are TGCGCCAGCAGCCACCTGTCTGGCTCTGGAAACACCATATATTTT.

This clonotype was counted many times. The chain employs TRBV5-1 and TRBJ1-2, with unresolved D. The germline V gene has CDR1 SGHRS and CDR2 YFSETQ. The CDR3 is 14 amino acids. Trimming took 4 bases from V and 5 from J, leaving 15 bases between them. CDR3 DNA: TGCGCCAGCAGCCGTGGTGAGGGATATTATGGCTACACCTTC. Its protein is CASSRGEGYYGYTF.

The chain carries TRBV5-1 and TRBJ2-7; D tentatively reads TRBD1 or TRBD2 (5 bases each). Trimming stripped 3 bases from V and 4 bases from J, with 17 bases between. The germline gives CDR1 SGHRS, CDR2 YFSETQ. The CDR3 loop spans 15 amino acids. The CDR3 nucleotides are TGCGCCAGCAGCTCAGGTTCCGGGACGAGGTACGAGCAGTACTTC. Translation: CASSSGSGTRYEQYF.

This clonotype was observed a few times. The J gene is TRBJ2-5, the V gene TRBV3-1; perhaps TRBD2 as D (6 bases). The CDR3 consists of 17 residues. In germline, CDR1 is LGHDT, CDR2 YNNKEL (reference sequence). V was clipped by 7 bases and J by 2 bases, with 23 bases between them. The CDR3 DNA follows: TGTGCCAGCATCCCTGGTGTCTCGCGGGGAACGCAAGAGACCCAGTACTTC. Amino acid sequence: CASIPGVSRGTQETQYF.

This rearrangement joins TRBV5-4 to TRBJ1-2; D might be TRBD1 (5 bases). V shed 5 bases and J shed 0 bases, with 20 bases lying between them. The CDR3 spans 17 residues. Germline loops: CDR1 SGHNT, CDR2 YYREEE (reference sequence). This CDR3 is CASRPDRILISNYGYTF. The CDR3, as DNA: TGTGCCAGCAGGCCCGACAGAATCCTTATATCTAACTATGGCTACACCTTC.

This clonotype was counted ten times or more. The V and J genes are TRBV5-1 and TRBJ1-2, with D perhaps TRBD1 (5 bases). The CDR3 covers 14 residues. V was pared by 1 base and J by 8 bases, with 15 bases between. Germline V gene lookup returns CDR1 SGHRS and CDR2 YFSETQ. The CDR3 protein is CASSLMGTDEGYTF. CDR3 DNA: TGCGCCAGCAGCTTGATGGGGACGGACGAGGGCTACACCTTC.

This clonotype has a handful of counts. The V call is TRBV7-9, the J call TRBJ2-7; maybe TRBD2 (5 bases). The CDR3 loop spans 16 amino acids. V lost 5 bases and J 3 bases, leaving 20 bases between the germline ends. The germline V gene has CDR1 SEHNR and CDR2 FQNEAQ (reference sequence). The CDR3 nucleotides read TGTGCCAGCAGCCCTCACCCCGGACTTCCGAACTACGAGCAGTACTTC. As protein: CASSPHPGLPNYEQYF.

This clonotype appeared many times. The V gene is TRBV15, the J gene TRBJ2-1, with D possibly TRBD1 on 6 matching bases. The V end was cut by 0 bases, the J end by 0 bases, with 6 bases between. The V gene's germline CDR1 is LNHNV and CDR2 YYDKDF (reference sequence). The CDR3 contains 15 residues. In DNA form, the CDR3 reads TGTGCCACCAGCAGAGACAGGGGCTCCTACAATGAGCAGTTCTTC. It codes for CATSRDRGSYNEQFF.

This rearrangement joins TRBV6-5 to TRBJ1-2; D possibly corresponds to TRBD1 (5 bases). The germline V and J ends were trimmed by 2 bases and 3 bases, with 10 bases remaining between them. The CDR3 spans 14 residues. Per the germline V gene, CDR1 is MNHEY and CDR2 is SVGAGI. The CDR3 here is CASSYRGGDYGYTF. DNA for the CDR3: TGTGCCAGCAGTTACCGGGGAGGGGACTATGGCTACACCTTC.

This clonotype was seen ten or more times. The chain has TRBV6-5 and TRBJ2-1, with 8 bases identical to TRBD1. V lost 5 bases and J lost 10; bases outside the gene matches: 4. The CDR3 is 12 amino acids. In germline, CDR1 is MNHEY, CDR2 SVGAGI. CDR3 DNA: TGTGCCAGCAGTCGGACAGGGTGGGAGCAGTTCTTC. It codes for CASSRTGWEQFF.

The rearrangement links TRBV11-1 to TRBJ2-6, with TRBD1 matching over 9 bases. Germline CDR1 SGHAT, CDR2 FQDESV (reference sequence). There are 19 residues in the CDR3. Trimming removed 4 bases from V and 1 base from J; junction bases left unmatched: 11. The CDR3, as DNA: TGTGCCAGCAGCTCAACTTTGGGACAGGGAAAGTCTGGGGCCAACGTCCTGACTTTC. It codes for CASSSTLGQGKSGANVLTF.

This chain connects TRBV6-5 to TRBJ2-4; no reliable D call. Germline V gives CDR1 MNHEY, CDR2 SVGAGI. The CDR3 has 16 amino acids. V was shortened by 2 bases and J by 0 bases, with 11 bases between the two germline ends. CDR3 amino acids: CASSYKARLAKNIQYF. The CDR3 region has the DNA TGTGCCAGCAGTTACAAGGCTCGTCTAGCCAAAAACATTCAGTACTTC.

The gene calls are TRBV28 and TRBJ1-1; D gene uncertain. The V gene lost 0 bases and the J gene lost 4 bases, with 3 bases spanning the gap. There are 12 residues in the CDR3. Germline values: CDR1 MDHEN, CDR2 SYDVKM. The CDR3, as DNA: TGTGCCAGCAGTTTATGGTCCACTGAAGCTTTCTTT. Amino acid sequence: CASSLWSTEAFF.

V gene TRBV6-6 combines with J gene TRBJ1-6, with 7 bases identical to TRBD1. The CDR3 is made up of 12 amino acids. After removal of 2 bases from V and 16 bases from J, the junction contained 5 bases not matched to a gene. CDR1 and CDR2 (germline): MNHNY, SVGAGI (reference sequence). The CDR3 loop reads CASSYDRVQLHF. Here the CDR3 DNA reads TGTGCCAGCAGTTACGACAGGGTACAGCTCCACTTT.

The chain is built from TRBV15 and TRBJ2-1; possibly TRBD2 for D (5 bases). The germline V and J ends were trimmed by 4 bases and 6 bases, with 16 bases remaining between them. CDR3 length: 15 amino acids. From germline, CDR1 is LNHNV and CDR2 YYDKDF (reference sequence). DNA of the CDR3: TGTGCCACCAGCATCCACCAGGCGGGCCGCAATGAGCAGTTCTTC. It translates to CATSIHQAGRNEQFF.